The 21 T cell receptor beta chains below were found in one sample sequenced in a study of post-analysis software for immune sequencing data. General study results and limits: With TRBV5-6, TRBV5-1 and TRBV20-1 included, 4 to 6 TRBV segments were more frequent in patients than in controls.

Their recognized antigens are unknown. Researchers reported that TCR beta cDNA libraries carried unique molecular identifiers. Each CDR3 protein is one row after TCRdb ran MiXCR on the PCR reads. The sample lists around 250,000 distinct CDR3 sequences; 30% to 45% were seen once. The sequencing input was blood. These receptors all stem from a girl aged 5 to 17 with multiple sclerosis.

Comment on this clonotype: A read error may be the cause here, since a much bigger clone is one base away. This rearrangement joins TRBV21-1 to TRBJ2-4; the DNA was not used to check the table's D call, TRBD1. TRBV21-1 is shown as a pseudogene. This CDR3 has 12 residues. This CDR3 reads CAGSNDWTGAYF. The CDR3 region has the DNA TGTGCCGGCAGCAATGACTGGACAGGGGCGTACTTC.

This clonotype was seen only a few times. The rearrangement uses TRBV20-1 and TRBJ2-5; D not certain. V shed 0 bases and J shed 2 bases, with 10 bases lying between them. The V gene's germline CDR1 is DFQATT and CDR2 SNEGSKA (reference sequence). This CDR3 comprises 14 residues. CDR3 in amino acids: CSARDFRSQETQYF. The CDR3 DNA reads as TGCAGTGCTAGAGATTTCCGATCTCAAGAGACCCAGTACTTC.

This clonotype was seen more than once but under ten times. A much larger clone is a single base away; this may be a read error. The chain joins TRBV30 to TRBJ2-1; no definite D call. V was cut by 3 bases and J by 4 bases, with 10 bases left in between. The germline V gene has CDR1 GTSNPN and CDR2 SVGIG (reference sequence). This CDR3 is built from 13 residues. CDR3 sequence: CAWRGWTYNEQFF. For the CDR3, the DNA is TGTGCCTGGAGGGGTTGGACGTACAATGAGCAGTTCTTC.

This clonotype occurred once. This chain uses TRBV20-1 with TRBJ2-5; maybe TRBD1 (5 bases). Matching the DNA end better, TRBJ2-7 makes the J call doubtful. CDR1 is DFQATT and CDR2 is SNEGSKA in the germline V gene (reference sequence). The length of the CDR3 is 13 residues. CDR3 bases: TGCAGTGCTAGCTTACAGGCCGGGTACGAGCAGTACTTC. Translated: CSASLQAGYEQYF.

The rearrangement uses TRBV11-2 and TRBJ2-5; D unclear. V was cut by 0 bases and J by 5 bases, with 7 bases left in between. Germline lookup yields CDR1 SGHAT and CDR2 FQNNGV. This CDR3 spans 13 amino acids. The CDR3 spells CASSLDHGETQYF. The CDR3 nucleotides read TGTGCCAGCAGCTTAGATCATGGGGAGACCCAGTACTTC.

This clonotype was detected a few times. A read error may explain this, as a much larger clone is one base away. CDR3 DNA: TGTGCCAGCAGTTCCCGGACTAGCGGGGCCCCCAATGAGCAGTACTTC. Translating gives CASSSRTSGAPNEQYF. The chain is built from TRBV12-3 or TRBV12-4 and TRBJ2-5; TRBD2 matches at 12 bases. The CDR3 consists of 16 residues. Trimming at V came to 4 bases and at J to 11 bases, leaving 14 bases not matched to a gene.

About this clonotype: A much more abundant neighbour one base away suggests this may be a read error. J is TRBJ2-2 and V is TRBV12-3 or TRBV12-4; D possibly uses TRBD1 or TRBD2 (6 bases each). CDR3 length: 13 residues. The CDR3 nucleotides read TGTGCCAGCACCGAGGGGGGCACCGGGGAGCGGTTTTTT. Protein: CASTEGGTGERFF.

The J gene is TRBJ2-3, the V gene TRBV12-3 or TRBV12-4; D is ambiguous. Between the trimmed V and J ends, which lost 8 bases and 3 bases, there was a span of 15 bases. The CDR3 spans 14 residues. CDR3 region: CASGRSLGTDTQYF. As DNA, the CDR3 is TGTGCCAGCGGACGAAGTCTAGGAACAGATACGCAGTATTTT.

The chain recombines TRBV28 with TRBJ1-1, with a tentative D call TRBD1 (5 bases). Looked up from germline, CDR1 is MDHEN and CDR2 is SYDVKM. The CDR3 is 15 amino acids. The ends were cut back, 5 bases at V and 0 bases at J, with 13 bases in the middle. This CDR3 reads CASSGGTSMNTEAFF. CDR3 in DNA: TGTGCCAGCAGTGGAGGGACCTCAATGAACACTGAAGCTTTCTTT.

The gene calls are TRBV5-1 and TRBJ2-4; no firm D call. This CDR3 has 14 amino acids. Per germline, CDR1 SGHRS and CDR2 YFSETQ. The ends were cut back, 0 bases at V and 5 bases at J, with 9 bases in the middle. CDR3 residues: CASSLVVEENIQYF. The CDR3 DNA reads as TGCGCCAGCAGCTTGGTTGTAGAGGAAAACATTCAGTACTTC.

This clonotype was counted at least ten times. CDR3 coding DNA: TGCAGTGCTACCCCCCCGAGGACAGGGCTGGGTGGCTACACCTTC. This encodes CSATPPRTGLGGYTF. The V gene is TRBV20-1, the J gene TRBJ1-2; the match to TRBD1 covers 8 bases. V was pared by 4 bases and J by 7 bases, with 14 bases of the junction left unmatched. Germline V gene sequence: CDR1 DFQATT, CDR2 SNEGSKA (reference sequence). The CDR3 spans 15 residues.

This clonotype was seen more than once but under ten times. CDR3 sequence (DNA): TGTGCCAGCTCACCATCCCCGGGGAGCAATCAGCCCCAGCATTTT. Encoded protein: CASSPSPGSNQPQHF. This chain uses TRBV18 with TRBJ1-5, with no clear D. Trimming removed 2 bases from V and 1 base from J, with 9 bases in between. CDR3 length equals 15 residues. Germline assignment: CDR1 KGHSH and CDR2 LQKENI.

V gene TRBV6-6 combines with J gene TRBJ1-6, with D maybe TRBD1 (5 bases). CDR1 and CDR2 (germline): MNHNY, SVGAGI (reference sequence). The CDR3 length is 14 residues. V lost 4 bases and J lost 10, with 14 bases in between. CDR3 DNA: TGTGCCAGCAGTTCACCAGGGTACGGATCACCCCTCCACTTT. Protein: CASSSPGYGSPLHF.

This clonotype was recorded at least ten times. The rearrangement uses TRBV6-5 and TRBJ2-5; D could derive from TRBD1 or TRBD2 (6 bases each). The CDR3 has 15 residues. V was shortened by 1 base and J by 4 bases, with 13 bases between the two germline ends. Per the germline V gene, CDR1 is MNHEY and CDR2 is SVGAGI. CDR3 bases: TGTGCCAGCAGTTACTTACGGGGGCCGGGAGAGACCCAGTACTTC. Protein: CASSYLRGPGETQYF.

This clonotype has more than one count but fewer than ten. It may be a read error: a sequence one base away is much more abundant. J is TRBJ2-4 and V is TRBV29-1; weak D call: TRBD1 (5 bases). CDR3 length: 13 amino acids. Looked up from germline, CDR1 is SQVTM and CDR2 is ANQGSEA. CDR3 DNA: TGCAGAGTTAGGGGTTTGGGCAAAAACATTCAGTACTTC. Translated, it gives CRVRGLGKNIQYF.

For the CDR3, the DNA is TGTGCCAGCAGTGAAGATTTGGCCCCGTACAATGAGCAGTTCTTC. The encoded protein is CASSEDLAPYNEQFF. The chain couples TRBV6-1 to TRBJ2-1; D ambiguous. CDR3 size: 15 residues. Trimming took off 1 base at V and 4 bases at J, with 11 bases between the two ends. Germline CDR1 and CDR2: MNHNS and SASEGT.

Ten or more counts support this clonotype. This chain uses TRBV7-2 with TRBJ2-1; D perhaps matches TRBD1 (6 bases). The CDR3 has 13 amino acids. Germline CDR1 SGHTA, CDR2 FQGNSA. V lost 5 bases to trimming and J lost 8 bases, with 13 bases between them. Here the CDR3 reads CASSITGFDEQFF. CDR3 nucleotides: TGTGCCAGCAGCATTACAGGGTTCGATGAGCAGTTCTTC.

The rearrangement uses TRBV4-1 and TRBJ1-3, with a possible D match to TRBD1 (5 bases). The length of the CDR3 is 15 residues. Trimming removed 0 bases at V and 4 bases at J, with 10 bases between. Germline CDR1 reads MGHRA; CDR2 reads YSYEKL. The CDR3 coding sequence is TGCGCCAGCAGCCAAGAAGGGACTCGCGGAAACACCATATATTTT. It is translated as CASSQEGTRGNTIYF.

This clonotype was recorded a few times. CDR3 sequence reads: CASSLVRSDNEQFF. The DNA of the CDR3 is TGTGCCAGCAGCTTAGTCCGGAGCGACAATGAGCAGTTCTTC. This chain links TRBV11-2 with TRBJ2-1; D call uncertain. The CDR3 is 14 amino acids. Deletions cut 1 base from V and 5 bases from J, with 9 bases between. Germline lookup yields CDR1 SGHAT and CDR2 FQNNGV.

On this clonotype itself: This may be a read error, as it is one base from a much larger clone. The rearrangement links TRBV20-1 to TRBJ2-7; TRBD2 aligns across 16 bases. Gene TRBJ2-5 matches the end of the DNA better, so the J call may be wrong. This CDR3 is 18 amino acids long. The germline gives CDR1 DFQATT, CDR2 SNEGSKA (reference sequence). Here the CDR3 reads CSAPQLGTSGGAPETQYF. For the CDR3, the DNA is TGCAGTGCTCCCCAGTTGGGGACTAGCGGGGGGGCTCCAGAGACCCAGTACTTC.

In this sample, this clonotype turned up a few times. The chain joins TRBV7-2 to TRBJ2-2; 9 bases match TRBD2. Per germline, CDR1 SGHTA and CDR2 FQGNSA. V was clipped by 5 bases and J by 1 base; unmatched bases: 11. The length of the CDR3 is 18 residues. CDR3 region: CASSPLLAGVVNTGELFF. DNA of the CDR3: TGTGCCAGCAGCCCTTTGTTAGCGGGAGTTGTGAACACCGGGGAGCTGTTTTTT.